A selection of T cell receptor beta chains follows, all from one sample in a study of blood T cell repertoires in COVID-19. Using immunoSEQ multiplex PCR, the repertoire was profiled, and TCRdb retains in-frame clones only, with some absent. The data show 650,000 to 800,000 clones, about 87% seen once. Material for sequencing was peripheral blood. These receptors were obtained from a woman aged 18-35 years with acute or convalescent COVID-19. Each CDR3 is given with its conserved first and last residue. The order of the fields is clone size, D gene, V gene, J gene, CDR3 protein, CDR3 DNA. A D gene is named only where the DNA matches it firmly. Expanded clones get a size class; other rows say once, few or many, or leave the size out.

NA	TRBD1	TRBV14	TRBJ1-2	CASSRGTAPGPGGSYTF	TGTGCCAGCAGCCGGGGGACAGCCCCTGGACCAGGCGGGAGCTACACCTTC
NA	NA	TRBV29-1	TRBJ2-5	CSVEGRVRETQYF	TGCAGCGTTGAAGGGAGGGTCAGGGAGACCCAGTACTTC
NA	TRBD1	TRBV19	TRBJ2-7	CASSPQTGSYEQYF	TGTGCCAGTAGTCCGCAGACAGGGAGCTACGAGCAGTACTTC
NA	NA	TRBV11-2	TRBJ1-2	CASSFQGVGYGYTF	TGTGCCAGCAGCTTCCAGGGCGTGGGCTATGGCTACACCTTC
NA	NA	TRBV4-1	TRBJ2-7	CASSQGFAGSTYEQYF	TGCGCCAGCAGCCAAGGTTTTGCGGGCTCTACCTACGAGCAGTACTTC
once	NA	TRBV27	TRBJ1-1	CASSTTDTNTEAFF	TGTGCCAGCAGTACGACAGATACGAACACTGAAGCTTTCTTT
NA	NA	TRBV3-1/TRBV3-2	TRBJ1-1	CASSQLGLTTETEAFF	TGTGCCAGCAGCCAATTGGGACTCACAACGGAAACTGAAGCTTTCTTT
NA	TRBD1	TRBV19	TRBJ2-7	CASSPRTGLYEQYF	TGTGCCAGTAGTCCCCGGACAGGGCTCTACGAGCAGTACTTC
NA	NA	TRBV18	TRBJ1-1	CASSPTGNTEAFF	TGTGCCAGCTCACCCACAGGGAACACTGAAGCTTTCTTT
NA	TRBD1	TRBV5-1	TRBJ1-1	CASSRDRADEAFF	TGCGCCAGCAGCCGGGACAGGGCCGATGAAGCTTTCTTT
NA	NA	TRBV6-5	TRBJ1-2	CASSSSTGSGYTF	NA
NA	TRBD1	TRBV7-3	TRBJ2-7	CASSQFQGVPYEQYF	TGTGCCAGCAGTCAGTTTCAGGGGGTGCCCTACGAGCAGTACTTC
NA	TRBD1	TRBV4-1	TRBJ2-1	CASSARDRGLNEQFF	TGCGCCAGCAGCGCCCGGGACAGGGGGCTCAATGAGCAGTTCTTC
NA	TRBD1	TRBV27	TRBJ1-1	CASADRGPNTEAFF	TGTGCCAGCGCAGACAGGGGCCCGAACACTGAAGCTTTCTTT
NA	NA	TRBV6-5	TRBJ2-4	CASSYGLKNIQYF	TGTGCCAGCAGTTACGGACTAAAAAACATTCAGTACTTC
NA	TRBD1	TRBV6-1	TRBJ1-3	CASSEGEGAGGNTIYF	TGTGCCAGCAGTGAAGGAGAGGGGGCCGGTGGAAACACCATATATTTT
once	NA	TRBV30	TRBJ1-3	CAWKTLGNTIYF	TGTGCCTGGAAGACACTTGGAAACACCATATATTTT
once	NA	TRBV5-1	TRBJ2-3	CASSLEVLDEGNTQYF	TGCGCCAGCAGCTTGGAGGTCCTTGATGAGGGAAATACGCAGTATTTT
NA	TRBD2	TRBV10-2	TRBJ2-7	CASRVLAGAYEQYF	TGCGCCAGCAGAGTGCTAGCGGGGGCCTACGAGCAGTACTTC
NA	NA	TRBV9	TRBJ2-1	CASSVAGTGAYNEQFF	TGTGCCAGCAGCGTAGCGGGTACGGGAGCCTACAATGAGCAGTTCTTC
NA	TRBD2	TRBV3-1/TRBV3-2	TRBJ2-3	CASSWTSGGLDTQYF	TGTGCCAGCAGCTGGACTAGCGGGGGTCTAGATACGCAGTATTTT
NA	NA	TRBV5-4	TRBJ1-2	CASSSSTGKSLYGYTF	TGTGCCAGCAGCTCGTCTACGGGGAAGTCGTTGTATGGCTACACCTTC
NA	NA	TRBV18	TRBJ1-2	CASSPRREDPGGYTF	TGTGCCAGCTCACCGCGAAGGGAGGACCCGGGTGGCTACACCTTC
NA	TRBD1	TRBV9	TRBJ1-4	CASSHGTGGKKLFF	TGTGCCAGCAGTCATGGGACAGGGGGGAAAAAACTGTTTTTT
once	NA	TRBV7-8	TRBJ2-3	CASSARSRDTQYF	TGTGCCAGCAGTGCCCGTTCCAGGGATACGCAGTATTTT
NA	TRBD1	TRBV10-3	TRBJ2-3	CAISGDRADTQYF	TGTGCCATCAGTGGGGACAGGGCTGATACGCAGTATTTT
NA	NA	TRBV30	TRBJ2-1	CAWSPDRHNEQFF	TGTGCCTGGAGTCCCGACAGACACAATGAGCAGTTCTTC
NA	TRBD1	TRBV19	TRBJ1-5	CASSIPGQGLVKSNQPQHF	TGTGCCAGTAGTATTCCGGGACAGGGGTTGGTAAAAAGCAATCAGCCCCAGCATTTT
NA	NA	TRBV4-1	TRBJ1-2	CASSQGRFSGGYGYTF	TGCGCCAGCAGCCAAGGCAGGTTTTCGGGGGGCTATGGCTACACCTTC
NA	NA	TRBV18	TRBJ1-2	CASSKGESNYGYTF	TGTGCCAGCTCCAAAGGGGAATCTAACTATGGCTACACCTTC
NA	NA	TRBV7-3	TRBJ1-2	CASWCRDCYGYTF	TGTGCCAGCTGGTGCAGGGATTGCTATGGCTACACCTTC
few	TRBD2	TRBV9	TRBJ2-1	CASSVVGGTYNEQFF	TGTGCCAGCAGCGTAGTGGGGGGGACCTACAATGAGCAGTTCTTC
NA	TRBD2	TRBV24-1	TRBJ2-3	CATSDLGSGSPQYF	TGTGCCACCAGTGATCTAGGCAGCGGGAGTCCGCAGTATTTT
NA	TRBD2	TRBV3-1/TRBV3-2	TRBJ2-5	CASSLGLGEETQYF	TGTGCCAGCAGCCTGGGACTAGGGGAAGAGACCCAGTACTTC
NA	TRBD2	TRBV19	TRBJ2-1	CATSLFRGVLYNEQFF	TGTGCCACCTCCCTTTTCCGGGGGGTACTCTACAATGAGCAGTTCTTC
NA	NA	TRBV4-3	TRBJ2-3	CASSQERADTQYF	TGCGCCAGCAGCCAAGAACGCGCAGATACGCAGTATTTT
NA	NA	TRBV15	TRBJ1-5	CATSRGPGTMDQPQHF	TGTGCCACCAGCAGGGGACCAGGGACAATGGATCAGCCCCAGCATTTT
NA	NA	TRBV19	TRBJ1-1	CASSPLNTEAFF	TGTGCCAGTAGCCCGTTGAACACTGAAGCTTTCTTT
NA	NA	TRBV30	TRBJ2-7	CAWSVTSYEQYF	TGTGCCTGGAGTGTAACCAGCTACGAGCAGTACTTC
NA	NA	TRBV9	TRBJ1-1	CASSLQATNTEAFF	TGTGCCAGCAGCCTTCAGGCGACGAACACTGAAGCTTTCTTT
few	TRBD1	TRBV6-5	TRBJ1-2	CASSWVRGHGYGYTF	TGTGCCAGCAGTTGGGTCAGGGGGCATGGCTATGGCTACACCTTC
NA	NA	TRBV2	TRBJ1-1	CASTQTETGRTEAFF	TGTGCCAGCACCCAGACCGAAACAGGAAGGACTGAAGCTTTCTTT
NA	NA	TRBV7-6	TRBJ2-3	CASSPGGGGSTDTQYF	TGTGCCAGCAGCCCGGGTGGAGGGGGCAGCACAGATACGCAGTATTTT
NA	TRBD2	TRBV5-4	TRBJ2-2	CASSPRGGSDTGELFF	TGTGCCAGCAGCCCCCGGGGGGGCTCGGACACCGGGGAGCTGTTTTTT
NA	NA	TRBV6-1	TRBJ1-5	CASSELWAQPQHF	TGTGCCAGCAGTGAACTTTGGGCCCAGCCCCAGCATTTT
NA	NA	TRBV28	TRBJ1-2	CASSLNDRPGPNTF	TGTGCCAGCAGTCTAAACGACAGGCCGGGCCCTAACACCTTC
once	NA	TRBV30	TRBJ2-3	CAWSVTTLGLAVLDTQYF	TGTGCCTGGAGTGTAACAACCCTCGGGCTAGCTGTATTGGATACGCAGTATTTT
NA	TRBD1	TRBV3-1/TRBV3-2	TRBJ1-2	CASSLRTGANGYTF	TGTGCCAGCAGCCTGCGGACAGGGGCTAATGGCTACACCTTC
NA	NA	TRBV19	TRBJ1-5	CASSSQGGQGSQPQHF	TGTGCCAGTAGTTCTCAGGGAGGGCAAGGGAGTCAGCCCCAGCATTTT
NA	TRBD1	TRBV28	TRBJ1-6	CASRPGQGNSPLHF	TGTGCCAGCAGACCCGGACAGGGGAACTCACCCCTCCACTTT